This T cell receptor beta chain was identified in a study of early T cells in non-severe SARS-CoV-2 infection. Study details: With bulk RNA from unsorted whole blood as input, sequencing yielded unpaired chains.

This clonotype came up a few times. The ends lost 11 bases at V and 4 bases at J; junction bases unmatched: 5. This CDR3 is built from 12 residues. Looked up from germline, CDR1 is ENHRY and CDR2 is SYGVKD. TCRdb re-called the 5' RACE reads through MiXCR, storing one row per CDR3 protein. The sample records more than 55,000 distinct CDR3 sequences, around 14% being singletons. Source: whole blood, taken at baseline. The rearrangement links TRBV10-3 to TRBJ2-7, with 10 bases matching TRBD2. The TCR sequence derives from an adult who was a healthcare worker with PCR-confirmed SARS-CoV-2 infection or an uninfected control (not recorded which). In DNA, the CDR3 is TGTGCCTCTAGCGGGAGTACATACGAGCAGTACTTC. It specifies CASSGSTYEQYF.